This T cell receptor (beta chain) is from a study of T-cell memory formation after mild COVID-19. Overall study context: Clusters of TCRs were largely donor specific.

Germline CDR1 and CDR2: MGHRA and YSYEKL. Between the trimmed V and J ends, which lost 4 bases and 2 bases, there was a span of 15 bases. CDR3 length equals 15 residues. This clonotype has just a few counts. The target antigen is unknown. Libraries for TCRalpha and TCRbeta carried sample barcodes and unique molecular identifiers via 5'RACE. TCRdb reprocessed the 5' RACE reads with MiXCR, giving one entry per CDR3 protein. The sample carries some 150,000 distinct CDR3 sequences, 6% to 7% recorded once. Study results and limitations: The main location of contracting CD4+ clones was CM and EM, and that of contracting CD8+ clones was EMRA.

This TCR was recovered from an adult woman who had mild COVID-19 (a few samples of this study predate the infection). Cell type and time point are not known. The chain is built from TRBV4-1 and TRBJ2-7; D is perhaps TRBD2 (6 bases). The sample comprised PBMCs or a T cell subset sorted from them (not recorded which). CDR3: CASSLLYGSTYEQYF. CDR3 coding DNA: TGCGCCAGCAGCCTTCTCTACGGGAGCACCTACGAGCAGTACTTC.